Listed below are T cell receptor beta chains from one sample, sequenced in a study of CD8 T cells in ankylosing spondylitis. TCRdb re-analysed the 5' RACE reads in MiXCR, keeping a single row per CDR3 protein. The repertoire holds about 200,000 distinct CDR3 sequences, around 13% seen once, with approximately 15% in the top ten. Sequencing used blood, either unsorted or a sorted T cell fraction (not recorded which). These receptors came from a male donor with ankylosing spondylitis or in good health (not recorded which). The CDR3 runs from the conserved cysteine through the conserved F or W. The order of the fields is clone size, V gene, J gene, D gene, CDR3 DNA, CDR3 protein. A D gene is named only where the DNA matches it firmly. Clone size is shown for a subset of rows, as once, few, many or a class of expanded clone.

few	TRBV10-3	TRBJ2-5	-	TGTGCCATCAGTGAGTCGATAGCGACCAGCCCCGTGCAGACCCAGTACTTC	CAISESIATSPVQTQYF
few	TRBV6-2/TRBV6-3	TRBJ2-7	TRBD1	TGTGCCAGCAGTTACGAGGGACAGAACTACGAGCAGTACTTC	CASSYEGQNYEQYF
-	TRBV7-2	TRBJ1-1	TRBD1	TGTGCCAGCAGCTTAGTCGACAGGGTAAACACTGAAGCTTTCTTT	CASSLVDRVNTEAFF
few	TRBV5-5	TRBJ2-3	TRBD1	TGTGCCAGCAGCTTGGGGCAGGGGGCGGGAGATACGCAGTATTTT	CASSLGQGAGDTQYF
few	TRBV20-1	TRBJ1-2	-	TGCAGTGCTAGCGACAGAGTAGCTAACTATGGCTACACCTTC	CSASDRVANYGYTF
many	TRBV29-1	TRBJ1-1	-	TGCAGCGTCATAACACCGAGGACTGAAGCTTTCTTT	CSVITPRTEAFF
few	TRBV7-9	TRBJ2-1	-	TGTGCCAGCAGCTTAGCGAACAGTAATGAGCAGTTCTTC	CASSLANSNEQFF
few	TRBV12-3/TRBV12-4	TRBJ1-1	-	TGTGCCAGCACCGATGCCATGGGAACTGAAGCTTTCTTT	CASTDAMGTEAFF
many	TRBV2	TRBJ2-5	TRBD2	TGTGCCAGCAGTGATCTGGGACTAGAAGAGACCCAGTACTTC	CASSDLGLEETQYF
few	TRBV7-9	TRBJ2-2	TRBD2	TGTGCCAGCAGCCCTGAGGGCGGGAGAACCGGGGAGCTGTTTTTT	CASSPEGGRTGELFF
-	TRBV10-3	TRBJ2-7	-	TGTGCCATCAGTGACATCAGGGGATCCTACGAGCAGTACTTC	CAISDIRGSYEQYF
-	TRBV7-9	TRBJ2-2	-	TGTGCCAGCAGCTTAAGAGGAGGGCCAGACACCGGGGAGCTGTTTTTT	CASSLRGGPDTGELFF
-	TRBV6-5	TRBJ2-7	-	TGTGCCAGCAGTACAGGGATCGAGCAGTACTTC	CASSTGIEQYF
few	TRBV4-1	TRBJ2-7	-	TGCGCCAGCAGCCAAGAAGGGGGAGTCGTCGTAACCGAGCAGTACTTC	CASSQEGGVVVTEQYF
-	TRBV27	TRBJ2-3	-	TGTGCCAGCAGTTTCCCTGGACAAAGCACAGATACGCAGTATTTT	CASSFPGQSTDTQYF
many	TRBV28	TRBJ2-2	TRBD1	TGTGCCAGCAGTTCCGGACAGGGACCGGGCACCGGGGAGCTGTTTTTT	CASSSGQGPGTGELFF
-	TRBV6-4	TRBJ1-6	TRBD1	TGTGCCAGCAGCGAGACAGGGGCCTCACCCCTCCACTTT	CASSETGASPLHF
few	TRBV7-9	TRBJ2-7	TRBD1	TGTGCCAGCAGCTTAGAGGACAGGGCTACCTCCTACGAGCAGTACTTC	CASSLEDRATSYEQYF
few	TRBV5-1	TRBJ2-7	-	TGCGCCAGCAGCTTGCTTTTGGAGACCTACGAGCAGTACTTC	CASSLLLETYEQYF
few	TRBV20-1	TRBJ1-1	TRBD1	TGCAGTGCTAGTGACAGGGGCATCACTGAAGCTTTCTTT	CSASDRGITEAFF
few	TRBV6-5	TRBJ2-2	-	TGTGCCAGCAGTTGGGCCACCGGGGAGCTGTTTTTT	CASSWATGELFF
-	TRBV4-1	TRBJ1-1	-	TGCGCCAGCAGCCGGGGAGGGGGAGAGGCTGAAGCTTTCTTT	CASSRGGGEAEAFF
-	TRBV7-9	TRBJ2-1	TRBD1	TGTGCCAGCAGCAAGCGACAGGGCCCCTACAATGAGCAGTTCTTC	CASSKRQGPYNEQFF
few	TRBV5-1	TRBJ1-4	-	TGCGCCAGCAGCTGGTGGGGGCCCGAGGAAAAACTGTTTTTT	CASSWWGPEEKLFF
-	TRBV6-2/TRBV6-3	TRBJ2-5	-	TGTGCCAGCACGGGGACAATTTTGGAGACCCAGTACTTC	CASTGTILETQYF
many	TRBV5-6	TRBJ2-1	TRBD2	TGTGCCAGCAGCTCACTAGCGGGAGGGCCCGTTGAGCAGTTCTTC	CASSSLAGGPVEQFF
-	TRBV7-2	TRBJ1-1	-	TGTGCCAGCACCTTCGGGGGGAACACTGAAGCTTTCTTT	CASTFGGNTEAFF
few	TRBV10-3	TRBJ2-7	-	TGTGCCATCAGTGATGGTACAGGCTACGAGCAGTACTTC	CAISDGTGYEQYF
-	TRBV3-1	TRBJ2-5	TRBD2	TGTGCCAGCAGCCAGCCCACTAGCGACTTCAGGGAGACCCAGTACTTC	CASSQPTSDFRETQYF
-	TRBV7-6	TRBJ1-5	-	TGTGCCAGCAGCCCAGACGGGAATAGCAATCAGCCCCAGCATTTT	CASSPDGNSNQPQHF
few	TRBV5-1	TRBJ2-7	TRBD2	TGCGCCAGCAGCTTGAGTGGGACTAGTCCCTACGAGCAGTACTTC	CASSLSGTSPYEQYF
-	TRBV29-1	TRBJ1-2	-	TGCAGCTACTACGGGGGGGGGCCCTTTGGCTACACCTTC	CSYYGGGPFGYTF
-	TRBV2	TRBJ1-2	TRBD1	TGTGCCAGCAGTCCGGGACAGGGGGCATGGGGCTACACCTTC	CASSPGQGAWGYTF
-	TRBV5-1	TRBJ2-1	TRBD2	TGCGCCAGCAGCTTGGCCTCTAGCGGGGGATACAATGAGCAGTTCTTC	CASSLASSGGYNEQFF
-	TRBV7-9	TRBJ2-5	-	TGTGCCAGCAGCTCCTTCGGACCGACAGAGACCCAGTACTTC	CASSSFGPTETQYF
-	TRBV20-1	TRBJ2-4	-	TGCAGTGCTAGAGGGCCGGACATCTCAGCAGCATTAAACATTCAGTACTTC	CSARGPDISAALNIQYF
-	TRBV3-1	TRBJ2-2	TRBD1	TGTGCCAGCAGCAACCGGGACAGGGGGCCTACCGGGGAGCTGTTTTTT	CASSNRDRGPTGELFF
many	TRBV7-6	TRBJ2-1	TRBD2	TGTGCCAGCAGCCCCGGGGGGGGGCCTAACAATGAGCAGTTCTTC	CASSPGGGPNNEQFF
-	TRBV5-5	TRBJ2-1	TRBD1	TGTGCCAGCAGCGCCCTGACAGGGGGCCCTTTGGGTGAGCAGTTCTTC	CASSALTGGPLGEQFF
many	TRBV20-1	TRBJ1-1	-	TGCAGTGCTAGAGGAGGGCGGGACATAGCGAACACTGAAGCTTTCTTT	CSARGGRDIANTEAFF
few	TRBV25-1	TRBJ2-2	-	TGTGCCAGCAGTGGGCTACGGGGCGAAGGGGAGCTGTTTTTT	CASSGLRGEGELFF
few	TRBV4-1	TRBJ2-7	-	TGCGCCAGCAGCCAAGAAGTAGGGTCATTCCTGTCCTACGAGCAGTACTTC	CASSQEVGSFLSYEQYF